This TCR beta chain was documented in a study of blood T cell repertoires in COVID-19. Across the whole study: Donors in the United States, Italy and Spain gave samples during acute or convalescent COVID-19.

The data were produced by immunoSEQ multiplex PCR, yet TCRdb's version contains in-frame clones alone and is incomplete. Among around 46,000 clones, over 80% were seen once, and the ten largest hold 15% to 20%. CDR3 length: 17 residues. With 2 bases clipped from V and 1 base from J, the junction kept 10 bases outside the gene matches. The genes are TRBV23-1 and TRBJ1-1; 7 bases line up with TRBD1. TRBV23-1 is treated as an ORF (open reading frame) with a function not yet certain. The specimen sequenced was peripheral blood. This clonotype was obtained from a human donor in a cohort sampled during active COVID-19. The CDR3 loop reads CASSQMGAGGKNTEAFF. As DNA, the CDR3 is TGCGCCAGCAGTCAAATGGGGGCAGGGGGAAAGAACACTGAAGCTTTCTTT.